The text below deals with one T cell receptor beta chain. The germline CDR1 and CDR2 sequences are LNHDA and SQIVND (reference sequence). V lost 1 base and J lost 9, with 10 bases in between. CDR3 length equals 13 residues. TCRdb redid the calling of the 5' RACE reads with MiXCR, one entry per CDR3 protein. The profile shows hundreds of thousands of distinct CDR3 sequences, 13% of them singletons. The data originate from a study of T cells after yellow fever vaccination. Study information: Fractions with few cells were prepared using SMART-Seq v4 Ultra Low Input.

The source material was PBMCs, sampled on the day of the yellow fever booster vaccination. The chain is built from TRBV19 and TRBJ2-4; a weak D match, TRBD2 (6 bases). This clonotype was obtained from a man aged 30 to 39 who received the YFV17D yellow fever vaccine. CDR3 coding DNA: TGTGCCAGTAGTATAGCCCCCGGGGGCATTCAGTACTTC. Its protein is CASSIAPGGIQYF.